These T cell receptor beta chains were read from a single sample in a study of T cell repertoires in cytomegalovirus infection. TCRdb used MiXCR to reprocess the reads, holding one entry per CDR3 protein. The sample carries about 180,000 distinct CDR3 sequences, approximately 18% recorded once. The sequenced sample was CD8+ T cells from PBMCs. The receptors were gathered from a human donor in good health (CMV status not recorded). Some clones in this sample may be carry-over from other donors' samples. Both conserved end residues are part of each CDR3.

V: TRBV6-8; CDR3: CASGPGPRGETQYF
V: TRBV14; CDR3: CASSLPGNSYEQYF
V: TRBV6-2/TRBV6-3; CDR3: CASSSLSRDGYTF
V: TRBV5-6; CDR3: CASSLAATGDWGQPQHF
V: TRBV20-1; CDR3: CSAREPGGTTNEKLFF
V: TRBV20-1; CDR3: CSVGRATQYF
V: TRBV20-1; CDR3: CSASWGGNEQYF
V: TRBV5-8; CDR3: CASRLTDRPSGANVLTF
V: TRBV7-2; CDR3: CASSRGLADTYEQYF
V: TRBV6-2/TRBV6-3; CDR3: CASSYSGNSGNTIYF
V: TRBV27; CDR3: CASSLGTGGDPPLHF
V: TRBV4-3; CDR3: CASSQDTRGIGNTIYF
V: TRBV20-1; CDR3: CSARDLAGGFSYNEQFF
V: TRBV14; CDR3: CASSHLYRDRGSTLSSYEQYF
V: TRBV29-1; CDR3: CSEGQSSYNEQFF
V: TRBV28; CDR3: CASVAGSLEQFF
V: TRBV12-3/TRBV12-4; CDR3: CASSDERYEQYF
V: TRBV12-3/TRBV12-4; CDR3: CASSLGPNNEQFF
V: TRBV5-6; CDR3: CASSWTGRGQETQYF
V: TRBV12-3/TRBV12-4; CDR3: CASSRQGVSYEQYF
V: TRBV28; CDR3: CASSFEGTGFYEQYF
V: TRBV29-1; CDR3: CSVDRGDEQYF
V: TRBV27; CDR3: CASSLSRGFNTEAFF
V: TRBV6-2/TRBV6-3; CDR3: CASRNWTGSSYEQYF
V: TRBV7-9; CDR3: CASSFGWDPNQPQHF
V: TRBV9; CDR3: CASSGDTQYF
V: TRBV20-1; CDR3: CSARGGHDPTGGSYNSPLHF
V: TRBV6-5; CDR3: CARTGTGVYEQYF
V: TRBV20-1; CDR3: CSAAVSTVVNPEAFF
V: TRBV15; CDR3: CATSKGGYEQYF
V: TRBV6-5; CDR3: CASSYSAGTEAFF
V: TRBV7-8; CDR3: CASSFSQETQYF
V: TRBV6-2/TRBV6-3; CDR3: CASSYSTGTGSYNEQFF
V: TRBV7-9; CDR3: CASTPPWRRTYNEQFF
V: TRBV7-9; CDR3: CASSSSGSPFYEQYF
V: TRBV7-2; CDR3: CASSLTGGGTDTQYF
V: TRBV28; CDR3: CASSFVSSEAEAFF
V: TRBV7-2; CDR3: CASSLMGEAQHF
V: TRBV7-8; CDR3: CASSPYSIQYTDTQYF
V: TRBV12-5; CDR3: CASVGTFYGYTF
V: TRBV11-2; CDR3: CASSRQRGGPGETQYF
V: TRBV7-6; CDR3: CASSSIQGLNTEAFF
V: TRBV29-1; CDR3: CSVEDLQTSSYNEQFF
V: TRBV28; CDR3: CASETVDYEQYF
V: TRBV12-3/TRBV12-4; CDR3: CASLPGAGANVLTF
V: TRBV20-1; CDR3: CSARPAGSSYEQYF